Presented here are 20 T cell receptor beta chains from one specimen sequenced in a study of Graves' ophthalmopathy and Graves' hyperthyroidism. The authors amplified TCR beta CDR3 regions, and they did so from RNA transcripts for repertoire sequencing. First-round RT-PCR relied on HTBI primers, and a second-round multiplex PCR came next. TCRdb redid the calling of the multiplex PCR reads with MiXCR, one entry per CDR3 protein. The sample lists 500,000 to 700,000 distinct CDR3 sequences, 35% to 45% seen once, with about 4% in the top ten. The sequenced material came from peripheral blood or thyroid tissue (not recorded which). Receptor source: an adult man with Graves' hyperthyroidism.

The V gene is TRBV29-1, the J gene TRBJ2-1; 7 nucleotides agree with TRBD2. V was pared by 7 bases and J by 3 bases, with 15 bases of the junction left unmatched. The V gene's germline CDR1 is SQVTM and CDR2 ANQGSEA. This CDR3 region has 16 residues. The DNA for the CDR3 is TGCAGCGCCAAATACGGACTAGGAAGTAACTACAATGAGCAGTTCTTC. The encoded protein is CSAKYGLGSNYNEQFF.

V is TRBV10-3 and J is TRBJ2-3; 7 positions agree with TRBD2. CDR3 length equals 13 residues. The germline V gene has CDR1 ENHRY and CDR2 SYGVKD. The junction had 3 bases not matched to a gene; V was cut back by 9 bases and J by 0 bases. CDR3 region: CAMAGESTDTQYF. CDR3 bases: TGTGCCATGGCGGGGGAAAGCACAGATACGCAGTATTTT.

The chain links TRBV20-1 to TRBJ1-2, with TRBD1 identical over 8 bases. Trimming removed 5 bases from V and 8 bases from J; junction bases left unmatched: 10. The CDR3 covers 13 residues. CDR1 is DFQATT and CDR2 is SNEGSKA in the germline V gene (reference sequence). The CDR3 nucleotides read TGCAGTGCTGTAGAGGACAGGGTGGTGGGCTACACCTTC. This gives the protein CSAVEDRVVGYTF.

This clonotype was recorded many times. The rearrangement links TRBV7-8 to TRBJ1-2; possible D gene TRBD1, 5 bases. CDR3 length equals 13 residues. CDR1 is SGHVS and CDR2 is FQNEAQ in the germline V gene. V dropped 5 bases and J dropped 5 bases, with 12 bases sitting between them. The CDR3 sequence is CASSGKGAYGYTF. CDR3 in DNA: TGTGCCAGCAGCGGTAAAGGGGCTTATGGCTACACCTTC.

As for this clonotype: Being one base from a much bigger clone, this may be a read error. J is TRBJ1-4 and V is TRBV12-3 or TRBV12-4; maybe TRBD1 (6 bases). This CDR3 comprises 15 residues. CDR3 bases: TGTGCCAGCACGCAGGGTGGACAGACTAATGAAAAACTGATTTTT. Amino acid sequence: CASTQGGQTNEKLIF.

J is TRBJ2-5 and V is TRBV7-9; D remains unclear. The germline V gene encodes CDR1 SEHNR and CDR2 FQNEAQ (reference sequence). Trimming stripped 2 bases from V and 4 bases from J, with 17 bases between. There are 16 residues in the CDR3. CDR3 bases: TGTGCCAGCAGCTTATTTTTTTGGACGGAAGGAGAGACCCAGTACTTC. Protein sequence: CASSLFFWTEGETQYF.

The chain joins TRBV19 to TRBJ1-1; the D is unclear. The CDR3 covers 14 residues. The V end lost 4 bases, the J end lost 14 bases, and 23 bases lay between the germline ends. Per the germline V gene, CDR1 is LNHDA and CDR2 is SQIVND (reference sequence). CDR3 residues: CASSTRLGYNEQFF. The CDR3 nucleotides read TGTGCCAGTAGTACCCGCTTGGGTTACAATGAGCAGTTCTTT.

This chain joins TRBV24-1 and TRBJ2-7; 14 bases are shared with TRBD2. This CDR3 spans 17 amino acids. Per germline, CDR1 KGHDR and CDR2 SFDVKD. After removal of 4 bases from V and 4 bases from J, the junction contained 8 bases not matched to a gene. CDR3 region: CATSDPGLAGGTYEQYF. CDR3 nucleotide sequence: TGTGCCACCAGTGACCCCGGACTAGCGGGAGGTACTTACGAGCAGTACTTC.

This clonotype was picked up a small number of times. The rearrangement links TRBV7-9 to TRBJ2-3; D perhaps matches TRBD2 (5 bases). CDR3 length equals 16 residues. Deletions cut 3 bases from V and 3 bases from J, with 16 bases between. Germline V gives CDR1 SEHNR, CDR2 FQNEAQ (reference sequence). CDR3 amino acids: CASSFKTTGMTDTQYF. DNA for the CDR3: TGTGCCAGCAGCTTTAAGACTACCGGGATGACAGATACGCAGTATTTT.

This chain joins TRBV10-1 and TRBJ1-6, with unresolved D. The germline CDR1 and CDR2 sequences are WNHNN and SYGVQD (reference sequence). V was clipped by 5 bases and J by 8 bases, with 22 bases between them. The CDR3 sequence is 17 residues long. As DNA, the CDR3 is TGCGCCAGCAGTTCCTATCTGGGTAGACGAATGGATTCACCCCTCCACTTT. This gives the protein CASSSYLGRRMDSPLHF.

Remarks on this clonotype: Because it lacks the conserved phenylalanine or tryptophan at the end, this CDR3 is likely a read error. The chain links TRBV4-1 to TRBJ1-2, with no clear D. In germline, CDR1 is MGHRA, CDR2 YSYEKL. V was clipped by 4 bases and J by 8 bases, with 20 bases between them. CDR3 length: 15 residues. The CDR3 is CASSRSSASKEGYTL. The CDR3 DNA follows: TGCGCCAGCAGCCGAAGTAGCGCGTCAAAGGAAGGCTACACCCTC.

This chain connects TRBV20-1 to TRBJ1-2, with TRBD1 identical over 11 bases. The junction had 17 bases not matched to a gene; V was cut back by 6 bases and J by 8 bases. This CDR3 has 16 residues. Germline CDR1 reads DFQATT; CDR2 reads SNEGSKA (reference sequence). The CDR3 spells CSALIKGQGVTGGYTF. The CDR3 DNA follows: TGCAGTGCCCTCATAAAGGGACAGGGGGTTACCGGGGGCTACACCTTC.

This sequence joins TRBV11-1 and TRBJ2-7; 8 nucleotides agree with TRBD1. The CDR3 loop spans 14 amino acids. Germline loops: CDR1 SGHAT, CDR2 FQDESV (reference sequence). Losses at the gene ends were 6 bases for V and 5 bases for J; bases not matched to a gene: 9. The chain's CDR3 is CASSPWTGMDEQYF. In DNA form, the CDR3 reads TGTGCCAGCAGTCCTTGGACAGGGATGGACGAGCAGTACTTC.

The DNA for the CDR3 is TGTGCCGGCAGTTACTTGTCGGGACAGGTGGCCTACGAGCAGTACTTC. Its protein product is CAGSYLSGQVAYEQYF. V and J are TRBV10-3 and TRBJ2-7; 8 bases are a match to TRBD1. From germline, CDR1 is ENHRY and CDR2 SYGVKD. There are 16 residues in the CDR3. J was trimmed by 2 bases and V by 11 bases; bases with no gene match: 17.

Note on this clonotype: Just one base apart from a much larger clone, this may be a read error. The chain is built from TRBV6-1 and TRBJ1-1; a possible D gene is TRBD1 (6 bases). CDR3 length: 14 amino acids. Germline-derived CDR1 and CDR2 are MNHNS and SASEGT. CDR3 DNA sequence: TGTGCCATCAGTTACGGGGGGGCGAACACTGAAGCTTTCTTT. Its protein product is CAISYGGANTEAFF.

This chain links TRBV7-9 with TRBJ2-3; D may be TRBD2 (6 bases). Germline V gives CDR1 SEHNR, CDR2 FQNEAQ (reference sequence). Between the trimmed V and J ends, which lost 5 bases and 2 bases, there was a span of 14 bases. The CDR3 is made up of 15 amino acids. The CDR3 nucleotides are TGTGCCAGCAGCGTAGTCGGGGAGGTCACAGATACGCAGTATTTT. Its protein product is CASSVVGEVTDTQYF.

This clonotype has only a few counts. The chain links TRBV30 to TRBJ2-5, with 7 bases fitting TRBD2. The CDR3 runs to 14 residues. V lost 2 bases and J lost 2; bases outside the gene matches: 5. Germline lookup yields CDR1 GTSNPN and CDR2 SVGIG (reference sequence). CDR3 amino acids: CAWSSQRDQETQYF. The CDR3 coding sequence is TGTGCCTGGAGTTCCCAGCGGGATCAAGAGACCCAGTACTTC.

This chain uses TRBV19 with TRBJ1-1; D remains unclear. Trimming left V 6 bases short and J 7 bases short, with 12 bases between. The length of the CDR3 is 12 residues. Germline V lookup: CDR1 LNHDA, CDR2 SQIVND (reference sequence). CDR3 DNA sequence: TGTGCCAGTAGCCCGGGAGGTCGTGAAGCTTTCTTT. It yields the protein CASSPGGREAFF.

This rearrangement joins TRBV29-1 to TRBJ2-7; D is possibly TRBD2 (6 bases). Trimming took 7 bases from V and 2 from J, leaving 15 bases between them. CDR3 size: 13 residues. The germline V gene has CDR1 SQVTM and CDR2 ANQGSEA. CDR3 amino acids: CSATGEGTYEQYF. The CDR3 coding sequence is TGCAGCGCCACGGGAGAGGGGACCTACGAGCAGTACTTC.

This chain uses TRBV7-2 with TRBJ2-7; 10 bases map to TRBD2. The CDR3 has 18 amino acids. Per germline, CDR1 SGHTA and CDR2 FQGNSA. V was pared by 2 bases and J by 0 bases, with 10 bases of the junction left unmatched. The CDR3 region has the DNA TGTGCCAGCAGCTTATGGGGTGGGGCTAGCGGGAGCTCCTACGAGCAGTACTTC. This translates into CASSLWGGASGSSYEQYF.